Presented here are 13 T cell receptor beta chains from one specimen sequenced in a study of blood T cell repertoires in COVID-19. The table came from immunoSEQ multiplex PCR; TCRdb's copy has only in-frame clones and leaves some out. The data show some 320,000 clones, with around 87% seen just once and about 8% held by the top ten. Source material: peripheral blood. These receptor sequences come from a woman aged 50 to 60 who had recovered from COVID-19.

The chain employs TRBV9 and TRBJ2-1; 11 bases match TRBD1. CDR1 is SGDLS and CDR2 is YYNGEE in the germline V gene. The CDR3 covers 15 residues. The junction had 6 bases not matched to a gene; V was cut back by 3 bases and J by 7 bases. CDR3 in DNA: TGTGCCAGCAGCGACCGGGACAGGGGGTGGAATGAGCAGTTCTTC. Translation: CASSDRDRGWNEQFF.

The chain links TRBV6-2 or TRBV6-3 to TRBJ2-3, with 10 bases identical to TRBD2. Unmatched junction bases numbered 4, after V lost 0 bases and J lost 4 bases. The CDR3 consists of 16 residues. CDR1 and CDR2 from the germline V gene are MNHEY and SVGEGT. CDR3 protein: CASSYSMTSGPDTQYF. CDR3 bases: TGTGCCAGCAGTTACTCGATGACTAGCGGGCCAGATACGCAGTATTTT.

A single count supports this clone. V usage is TRBV24-1 and J usage is TRBJ2-3; unclear D gene. This CDR3 has 16 residues. Germline values: CDR1 KGHDR, CDR2 SFDVKD. V was pared by 5 bases and J by 5 bases, with 19 bases between. CDR3 bases: TGTGCCACCAGTGCCCCACCTCCGGATCGAGGAGATACGCAGTATTTT. This encodes CATSAPPPDRGDTQYF.

The CDR3 nucleotides are TGTGCCAGCAGCTTAGACAGGGGTCCGACTAGGGAGCAGTACTTC. This translates into CASSLDRGPTREQYF. This chain links TRBV7-7 with TRBJ2-7, with D maybe TRBD1 (7 bases). Per the germline V gene, CDR1 is SSHAT and CDR2 is FNYEAQ (reference sequence). Between the trimmed V and J ends, which lost 1 base and 7 bases, there was a span of 17 bases. The CDR3 totals 15 residues.

The V call is TRBV7-2, the J call TRBJ2-2, with 10 bases matching TRBD2. Unmatched junction bases numbered 11, after V lost 3 bases and J lost 7 bases. The CDR3 totals 17 residues. CDR1 is SGHTA and CDR2 is FQGNSA in the germline V gene. CDR3 region: CASSLDLAGVMVGELFF. The CDR3 nucleotides are TGTGCCAGCAGCTTGGATCTAGCGGGAGTCATGGTCGGGGAGCTGTTTTTT. The full variable domain, in which reference TRBV7-2 and TRBJ2-2 provide the parts outside the CDR3, is GAGVSQSPSNKVTEKGKDVELRCDPISGHTALYWYRQSLGQGLEFLIYFQGNSAPDKSGLPSDRFSAERTGGSVSTLTIQRTQQEDSAVYLCASSLDLAGVMVGELFFGEGSRLTVL.

The chain carries TRBV28 and TRBJ1-4; D not resolved. The CDR3 has 12 amino acids. From germline, CDR1 is MDHEN and CDR2 SYDVKM. Trimming shortened V by 4 bases and J by 6 bases, and 6 bases separated the two germline ends. CDR3: CASSSADEKLFF. The CDR3 region has the DNA TGTGCCAGCAGTTCCGCGGATGAAAAACTGTTTTTT.

The rearrangement links TRBV19 to TRBJ1-6, with 8 bases matching TRBD1. The germline V gene encodes CDR1 LNHDA and CDR2 SQIVND (reference sequence). With V trimmed by 6 bases and J by 3 bases, 7 bases remained unmatched. The CDR3 has 16 amino acids. CDR3 amino acids: CASRPGTGLYNSPLHF. For the CDR3, the DNA is TGTGCCAGTAGGCCCGGGACAGGCCTCTATAATTCACCCCTCCACTTT.

The chain couples TRBV7-2 to TRBJ2-5, with a weak D call TRBD2 (6 bases). V dropped 2 bases and J dropped 2 bases, with 15 bases sitting between them. There are 16 residues in the CDR3. CDR1 is SGHTA and CDR2 is FQGNSA in the germline V gene. CDR3: CASSLMGRRGQETQYF. CDR3 sequence (DNA): TGTGCCAGCAGCTTAATGGGGAGACGGGGGCAAGAGACCCAGTACTTC.

J is TRBJ1-1 and V is TRBV6-5; 9 bases line up with TRBD1. V lost 3 bases and J lost 3; bases outside the gene matches: 5. The CDR3 runs 15 residues. The germline V gene encodes CDR1 MNHEY and CDR2 SVGAGI. The CDR3 loop reads CASSYGTGRDTEAFF. CDR3 in DNA: TGTGCCAGCAGTTATGGGACAGGGAGGGACACTGAAGCTTTCTTT.

The genes are TRBV5-5 and TRBJ1-1, with a tentative D call TRBD1 (5 bases). Looked up from germline, CDR1 is SGHKS and CDR2 is YYEKEE (reference sequence). The CDR3 extends over 15 amino acids. Trimming took 2 bases from V and 1 from J, leaving 12 bases between them. The CDR3, as DNA: TGTGCCAGCAGCTTAAGAACGACAGAGAACACTGAAGCTTTCTTT. Translated, it gives CASSLRTTENTEAFF.

The chain is built from TRBV27 and TRBJ2-1; 11 bases line up with TRBD2. V lost 6 bases and J lost 9; bases outside the gene matches: 13. The CDR3 covers 16 residues. Germline CDR1 MNHEY, CDR2 SMNVEV (reference sequence). Here the CDR3 reads CASSNPSTSGSREQFF. The DNA for the CDR3 is TGTGCCAGCAGCAACCCATCCACTAGCGGGAGTCGTGAGCAGTTCTTC.

This clone was counted only a few times. This chain joins TRBV15 and TRBJ1-5; D remains ambiguous. The CDR3 spans 16 residues. The V end was cut by 0 bases, the J end by 4 bases, with 13 bases between. Germline CDR1 reads LNHNV; CDR2 reads YYDKDF (reference sequence). The CDR3 spells CATSRDRAGSNQPQHF. The CDR3 DNA is TGTGCCACCAGCAGAGATAGGGCGGGGTCGAATCAGCCCCAGCATTTT.

This rearrangement joins TRBV12-3 or TRBV12-4 to TRBJ2-6; D is unresolved. The CDR3 totals 13 residues. Trimming left V 6 bases short and J 1 base short, with 4 bases between. The CDR3 spells CASSPSGANVLTF. The CDR3 bases are TGTGCCAGCAGCCCGTCTGGGGCCAACGTCCTGACTTTC.